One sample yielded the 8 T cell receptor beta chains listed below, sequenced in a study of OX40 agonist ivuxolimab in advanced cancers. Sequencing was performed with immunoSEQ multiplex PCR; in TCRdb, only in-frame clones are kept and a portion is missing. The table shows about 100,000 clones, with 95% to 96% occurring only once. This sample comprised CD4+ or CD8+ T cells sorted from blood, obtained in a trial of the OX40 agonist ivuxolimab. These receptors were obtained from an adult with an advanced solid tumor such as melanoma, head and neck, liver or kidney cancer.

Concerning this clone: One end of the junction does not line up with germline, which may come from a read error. CDR3 nucleotide sequence: TGTGCCAGCAGCTTCAGCGGGCCCGGGGTCTCGGACTTC. It codes for CASSFSGPGVSDF. The chain has TRBV7-2 and TRBJ2-7, with D tentatively TRBD2 (6 bases). This CDR3 is 13 amino acids long. The germline V gene has CDR1 SGHTA and CDR2 FQGNSA.

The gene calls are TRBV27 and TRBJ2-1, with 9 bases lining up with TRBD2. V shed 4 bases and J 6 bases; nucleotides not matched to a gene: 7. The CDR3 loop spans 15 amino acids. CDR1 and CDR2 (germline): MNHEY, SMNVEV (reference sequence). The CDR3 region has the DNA TGTGCCAGCAGTTCCGGGACTAGCTTTCTCAATGAGCAGTTCTTC. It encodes CASSSGTSFLNEQFF.

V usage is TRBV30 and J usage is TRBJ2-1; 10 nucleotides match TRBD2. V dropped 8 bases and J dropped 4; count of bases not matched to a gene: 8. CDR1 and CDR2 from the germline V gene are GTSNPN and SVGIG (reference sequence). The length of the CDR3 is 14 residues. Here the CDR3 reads CAGETLAGYNEQFF. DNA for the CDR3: TGTGCCGGAGAAACACTAGCGGGGTACAATGAGCAGTTCTTC.

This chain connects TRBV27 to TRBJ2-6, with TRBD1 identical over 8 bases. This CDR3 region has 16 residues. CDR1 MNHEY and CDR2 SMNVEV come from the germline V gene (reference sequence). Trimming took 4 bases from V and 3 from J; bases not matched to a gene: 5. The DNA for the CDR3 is TGTGCCAGCAGTTCAGGGGGCGCGTTTGGGGCCAACGTCCTGACTTTC. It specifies CASSSGGAFGANVLTF.

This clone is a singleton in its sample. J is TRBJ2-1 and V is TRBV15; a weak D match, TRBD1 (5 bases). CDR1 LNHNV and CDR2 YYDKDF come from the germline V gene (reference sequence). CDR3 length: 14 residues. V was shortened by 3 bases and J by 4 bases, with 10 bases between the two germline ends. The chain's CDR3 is CATSRATVYNEQFF. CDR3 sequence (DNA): TGTGCCACCAGCAGGGCGACAGTATACAATGAGCAGTTCTTC.

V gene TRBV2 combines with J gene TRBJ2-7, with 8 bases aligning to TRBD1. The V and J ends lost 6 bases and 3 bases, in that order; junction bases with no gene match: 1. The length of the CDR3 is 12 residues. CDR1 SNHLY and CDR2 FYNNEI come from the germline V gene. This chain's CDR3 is CASSGQGYEQYF. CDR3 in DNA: TGTGCCAGCAGCGGACAGGGCTACGAGCAGTACTTC.

In nucleotides, the CDR3 is TGTGCCAGCAGTGACTCCTCCAGGGGGCAGACAGATACGCAGTATTTT. Translated, it gives CASSDSSRGQTDTQYF. The rearrangement links TRBV6-4 to TRBJ2-3, with 8 nucleotides matching TRBD1. Germline V CDR1 and CDR2: MRHNA, SNTAGT. The CDR3 length is 16 residues. Germline trimming cut 0 bases from V and 3 bases from J; bases unmatched to any gene: 5.

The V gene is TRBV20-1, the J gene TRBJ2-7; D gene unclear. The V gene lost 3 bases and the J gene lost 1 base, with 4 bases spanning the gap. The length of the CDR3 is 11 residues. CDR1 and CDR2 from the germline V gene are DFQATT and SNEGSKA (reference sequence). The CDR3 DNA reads TGCAGTGCTAGGATTTCCTACGAGCAGTACTTC. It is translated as CSARISYEQYF.